Listed here are 10 T cell receptor beta chains from one sample, sequenced in a study of siplizumab effects on memory and regulatory T cells. Sequenced by immunoSEQ multiplex PCR; TCRdb stores in-frame clones only, minus some. This table holds around 110,000 clones, around 94% found once. Sequenced sample: non-Treg CD4+ T cells sorted from blood. The source is a human donor in good health.

The V and J genes are TRBV7-2 and TRBJ1-2, with D maybe TRBD1 (6 bases). Germline V CDR1 and CDR2: SGHTA, FQGNSA. The length of the CDR3 is 13 residues. Trimming removed 6 bases from V and 2 bases from J, with 10 bases in between. The CDR3 sequence: CASSPDRNYGYTF. As DNA, the CDR3 is TGTGCCAGCAGTCCCGACAGGAACTATGGCTACACCTTC. The full variable domain, its missing parts supplied by reference TRBV7-2 and TRBJ1-2, is GAGVSQSPSNKVTEKGKDVELRCDPISGHTALYWYRQSLGQGLEFLIYFQGNSAPDKSGLPSDRFSAERTGGSVSTLTIQRTQQEDSAVYLCASSPDRNYGYTFGSGTRLTVV.

This sequence joins TRBV6-6 and TRBJ1-5, with 7 bases fitting TRBD1. The CDR3 runs to 14 residues. V trimming: 6 bases; J trimming: 3 bases; junction bases outside the gene matches: 5. Germline CDR1 MNHNY, CDR2 SVGAGI (reference sequence). The CDR3 region is CASSQGQLNQPQHF. CDR3 bases: TGTGCCAGCAGCCAGGGACAGCTCAATCAGCCCCAGCATTTT.

In its sample, this clone was seen a few times. The same CDR3 arises from other DNA sequences in this sample as well. The CDR3 DNA reads TGCGCCAGCAGCTTGGAGGGGGGAGGAATCTACGAGCAGTACTTC. Its protein product is CASSLEGGGIYEQYF. This sequence joins TRBV5-1 and TRBJ2-7; D is possibly TRBD1 or TRBD2 (6 bases each). Germline V gene lookup returns CDR1 SGHRS and CDR2 YFSETQ. Trimming removed 0 bases at V and 3 bases at J, with 13 bases between. The CDR3 is 15 amino acids.

This chain connects TRBV5-4 to TRBJ2-1; no reliable D call. Germline V gene sequence: CDR1 SGHNT, CDR2 YYREEE (reference sequence). Trimming removed 4 bases from V and 8 bases from J, with 22 bases in between. The CDR3 sequence is 16 residues long. Written as DNA, the CDR3 is TGTGCCAGCAGCCATAACGGACCGTCTCTGAGCCATGAGCAGTTCTTC. Its protein product is CASSHNGPSLSHEQFF.

J is TRBJ2-1 and V is TRBV11-2; 10 positions agree with TRBD2. Germline loops: CDR1 SGHAT, CDR2 FQNNGV. The CDR3 covers 14 residues. Trimming at V came to 4 bases and at J to 5 bases, leaving 2 bases not matched to a gene. The CDR3 protein is CASSSGLANNEQFF. CDR3 in DNA: TGTGCCAGCAGCTCGGGACTAGCGAACAATGAGCAGTTCTTC.

The gene calls are TRBV6-1 and TRBJ2-1; the match to TRBD2 covers 10 bases. The V segment lost 5 bases and the J segment 6 bases; nucleotides outside the gene matches: 7. This CDR3 spans 15 amino acids. Germline CDR1 is MNHNS and CDR2 is SASEGT. CDR3 bases: TGTGCCAGCAGTCAAATAGCGGGAGGTTCCAATGAGCAGTTCTTC. It is translated as CASSQIAGGSNEQFF.

This clone was counted a single time. V is TRBV4-2 and J is TRBJ2-5; TRBD2 aligns across 14 bases. With V trimmed by 0 bases and J by 5 bases, 5 bases remained unmatched. Germline V CDR1 and CDR2: LGHNA, YNFKEQ. The CDR3 sequence is 17 residues long. The CDR3 reads CASSQDGTSGSFETQYF. The CDR3 bases are TGTGCCAGCAGCCAAGATGGGACTAGCGGGAGTTTTGAGACCCAGTACTTC.

The rearrangement joins TRBV11-3 to TRBJ2-3, with D possibly called TRBD1 or TRBD2 (6 bases each). The CDR3 runs 15 residues. Trimming pared 1 base from V and 5 bases from J, leaving 13 bases between. Germline V lookup: CDR1 SGHNT, CDR2 YENEEA. The CDR3 sequence is CASSLGRGRGDTQYF. The DNA for the CDR3 is TGTGCCAGCAGCTTAGGTCGGGGGCGGGGAGATACGCAGTATTTT.

The chain uses TRBV20-1 and TRBJ1-1; D is ambiguous. This CDR3 is built from 11 residues. V was clipped by 5 bases and J by 2 bases, with 6 bases between them. Germline V gene data show CDR1 as DFQATT and CDR2 as SNEGSKA (reference sequence). CDR3 bases: TGCAGTGCTGAGAGAAACACTGAAGCTTTCTTT. Translation gives CSAERNTEAFF.

Note on this clone: Other DNA sequences in this specimen translate into the identical CDR3. V and J are TRBV19 and TRBJ1-4; unclear D gene. The germline gives CDR1 LNHDA, CDR2 SQIVND (reference sequence). The V and J ends lost 7 bases and 3 bases respectively, with 18 bases between them. The CDR3 loop spans 16 amino acids. Written as DNA, the CDR3 is TGTGCCAGTACCAGGCTCGGGGTTGCATCTAATGAAAAACTGTTTTTT. Translated: CASTRLGVASNEKLFF.